This entry describes one T cell receptor (beta chain). Ages ranged from roughly 18 to 100 years, with residence in around 24 US areas. The recovered donors of Cohort 3 showed two negative PCRs, clearance, or symptom resolution. This sample was included in a study of blood T cell repertoires in COVID-19. Across the study: The study drew acute and convalescent COVID-19 samples from the United States, Italy and Spain.

Sequencing used immunoSEQ multiplex PCR; TCRdb keeps in-frame clones, though not all of them. The data show about 220,000 clones, approximately 90% seen once. Per germline, CDR1 MNHEY and CDR2 SVGAGI. The V gene lost 6 bases and the J gene lost 4 bases, with 12 bases spanning the gap. The CDR3 sequence is 13 residues long. The rearrangement uses TRBV6-5 and TRBJ1-2; the D gene is possibly TRBD1 (6 bases). The specimen sequenced was PBMCs or T cells enriched from blood (not recorded which). The sequence derives from a woman aged 25-40 years who had recovered from COVID-19. CDR3 sequence (DNA): TGTGCCAGCAGCCGGGGGGCCTCCTATGGCTACACCTTC. Translated: CASSRGASYGYTF.